The text below deals with one T cell receptor (beta chain). What it binds is unknown. Per germline, CDR1 SGHVS and CDR2 FQNEAQ. Germline trimming cut 5 bases from V and 6 bases from J; bases unmatched to any gene: 3. The CDR3 runs 14 residues. Assay used: immunoSEQ multiplex PCR; TCRdb lists only in-frame clones, some missing. The sample consists of around 56,000 clones, over 75% of them appearing once. The data were taken from a study of OX40 agonist ivuxolimab in advanced cancers. Overall study findings and caveats: A proportion of nonresponders additionally exhibited low normalized T-cell clonal expansion. In the expanded peripheral T cells, antigen specificity was never determined.

The sequence was obtained from an adult with an advanced solid tumor such as melanoma, head and neck, liver or kidney cancer. This chain links TRBV7-8 with TRBJ1-5; 11 nucleotides agree with TRBD1. The sequences come from CD4+ or CD8+ T cells sorted from blood, collected in a trial of the OX40 agonist ivuxolimab. CDR3 nucleotide sequence: TGTGCCAGCAGCCCCGGACAGGGGGCTCAGCCCCAGCATTTT. Translation: CASSPGQGAQPQHF.